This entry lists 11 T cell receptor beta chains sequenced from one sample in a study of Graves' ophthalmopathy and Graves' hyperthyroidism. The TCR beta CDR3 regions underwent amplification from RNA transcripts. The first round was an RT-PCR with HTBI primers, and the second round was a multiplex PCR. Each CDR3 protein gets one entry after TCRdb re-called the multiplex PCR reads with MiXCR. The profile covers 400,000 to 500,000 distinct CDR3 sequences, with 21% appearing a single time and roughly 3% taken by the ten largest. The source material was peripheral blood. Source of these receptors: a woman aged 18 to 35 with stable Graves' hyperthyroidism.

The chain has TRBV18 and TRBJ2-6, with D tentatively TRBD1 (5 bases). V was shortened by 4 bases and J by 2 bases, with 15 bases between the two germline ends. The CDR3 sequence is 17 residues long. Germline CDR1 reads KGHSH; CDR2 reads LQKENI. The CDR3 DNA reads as TGTGCCAGCTCACTTGACCAGGGTACTCCTGGGGCCAACGTCCTGACTTTC. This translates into CASSLDQGTPGANVLTF.

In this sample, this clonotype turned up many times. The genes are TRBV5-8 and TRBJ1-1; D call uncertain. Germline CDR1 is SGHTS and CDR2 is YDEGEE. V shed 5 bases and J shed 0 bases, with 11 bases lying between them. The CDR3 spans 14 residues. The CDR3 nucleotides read TGTGCCAGCAGAGAAGAACCAATGAACACTGAAGCTTTCTTT. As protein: CASREEPMNTEAFF.

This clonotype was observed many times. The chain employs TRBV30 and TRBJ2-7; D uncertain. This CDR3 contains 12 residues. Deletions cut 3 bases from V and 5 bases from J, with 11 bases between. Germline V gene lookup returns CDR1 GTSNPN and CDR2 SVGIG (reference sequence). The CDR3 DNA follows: TGTGCCTGGAGCGATAACAACGACGAGCAGTACTTC. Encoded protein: CAWSDNNDEQYF.

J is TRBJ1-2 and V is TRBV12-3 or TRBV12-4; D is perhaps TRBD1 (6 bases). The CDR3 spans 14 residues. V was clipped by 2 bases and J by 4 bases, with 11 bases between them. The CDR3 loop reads CASSLRDKVYGYTF. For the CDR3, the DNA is TGTGCCAGCAGTTTAAGGGACAAAGTCTATGGCTACACCTTC.

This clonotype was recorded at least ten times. CDR3 coding DNA: TGTGCCATCATCAGCGAGAACACCGGGGAGCTGTTTTTT. This gives the protein CAIISENTGELFF. V usage is TRBV10-3 and J usage is TRBJ2-2; D is uncertain. The germline V and J ends were trimmed by 7 bases and 1 base, with 7 bases remaining between them. This CDR3 region has 13 residues. From germline, CDR1 is ENHRY and CDR2 SYGVKD.

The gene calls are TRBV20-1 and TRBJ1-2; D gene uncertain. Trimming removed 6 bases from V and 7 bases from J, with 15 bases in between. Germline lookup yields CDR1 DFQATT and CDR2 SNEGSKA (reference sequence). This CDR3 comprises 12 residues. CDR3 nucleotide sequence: TGCAGTGCCCCAGATGAGGTTTTTGGCTACACCTTC. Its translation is CSAPDEVFGYTF.

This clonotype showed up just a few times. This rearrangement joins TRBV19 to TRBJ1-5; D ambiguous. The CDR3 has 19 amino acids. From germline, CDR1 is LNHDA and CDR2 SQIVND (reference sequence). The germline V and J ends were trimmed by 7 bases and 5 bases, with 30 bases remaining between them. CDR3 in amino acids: CASNEREGRMWIWDQPQHF. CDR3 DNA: TGTGCCAGTAATGAAAGGGAGGGCAGGATGTGGATATGGGATCAGCCCCAGCATTTT.

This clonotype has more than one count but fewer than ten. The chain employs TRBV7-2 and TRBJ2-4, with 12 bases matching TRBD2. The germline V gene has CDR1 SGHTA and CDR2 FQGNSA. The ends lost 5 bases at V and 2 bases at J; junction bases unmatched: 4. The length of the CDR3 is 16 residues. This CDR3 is CASSEGLAGSKNIQYF. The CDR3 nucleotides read TGTGCCAGCAGCGAAGGACTAGCGGGATCCAAAAACATTCAGTACTTC. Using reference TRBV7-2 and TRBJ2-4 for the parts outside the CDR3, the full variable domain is GAGVSQSPSNKVTEKGKDVELRCDPISGHTALYWYRQSLGQGLEFLIYFQGNSAPDKSGLPSDRFSAERTGGSVSTLTIQRTQQEDSAVYLCASSEGLAGSKNIQYFGAGTRLSVL.

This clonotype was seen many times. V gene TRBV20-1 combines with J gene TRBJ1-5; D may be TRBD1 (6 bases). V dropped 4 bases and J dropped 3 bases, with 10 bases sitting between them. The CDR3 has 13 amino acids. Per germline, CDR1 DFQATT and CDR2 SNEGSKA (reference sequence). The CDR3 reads CSATRDNNQPQHF. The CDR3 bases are TGCAGTGCTACCCGGGACAACAATCAGCCCCAGCATTTT.

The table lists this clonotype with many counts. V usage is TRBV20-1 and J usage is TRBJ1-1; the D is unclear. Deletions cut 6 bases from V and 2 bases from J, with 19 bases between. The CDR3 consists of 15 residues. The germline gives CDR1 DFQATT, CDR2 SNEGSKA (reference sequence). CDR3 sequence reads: CSAPPLRSLNTEAFF. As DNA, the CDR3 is TGCAGTGCGCCCCCCTTGAGGTCCCTTAACACTGAAGCTTTCTTT.

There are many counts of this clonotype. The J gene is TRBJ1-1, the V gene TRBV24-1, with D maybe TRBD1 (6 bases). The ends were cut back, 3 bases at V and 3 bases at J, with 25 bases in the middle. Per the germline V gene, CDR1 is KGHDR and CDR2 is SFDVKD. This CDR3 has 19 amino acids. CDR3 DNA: TGTGCCACCAGTGATCCCCTTGGACAGCGATTTGGGCTCGACACTGAAGCTTTCTTT. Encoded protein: CATSDPLGQRFGLDTEAFF.